Sequencing of this TCR beta chain was carried out in a study of T cell changes during pregnancy in multiple sclerosis. Repertoires were generated with immunoSEQ multiplex PCR, while TCRdb's copy carries only in-frame clones and drops some. The sample lists fewer than 150,000 clones, roughly 95% seen once, with 0.4% to 0.5% in the top ten. The CDR3 contains 13 residues. V was clipped by 5 bases and J by 14 bases, with 19 bases between them. Germline V gene data show CDR1 as SGHTA and CDR2 as FQGNSA. The rearrangement uses TRBV7-2 and TRBJ2-1; D perhaps matches TRBD1 (5 bases). This clonotype originated in a female donor with multiple sclerosis, enrolled in a pregnancy study. The material sequenced was peripheral blood, taken after pregnancy. This CDR3 is CASSPYRGQGKFF. In DNA, the CDR3 is TGTGCCAGCAGCCCATATCGTGGGCAGGGAAAGTTCTTC.